This T cell receptor (beta chain) was documented in a study of early T cells in non-severe SARS-CoV-2 infection (dated by TCRdb to 2020 to 2023). Background for the entire study: Because TCR sequencing was done on bulk RNA from unsorted whole blood, the alpha and beta chains could not be paired. What the research found in general, with its limitations: VDJdb matching was skewed toward anti-spike CD8 responses and likely underestimated virus-specific expansions by missing private and CD4 specificities.

This was a case-control study nested in a cohort of healthcare workers in London, UK, who had nasopharyngeal swab PCR tests and blood samples taken every week. Between 23 and 31 March 2020, the week of the UK lockdown, healthcare workers were enrolled and then followed up weekly for as long as 16 weeks. Library prep was done by 5' RACE. TCRdb records NextSeq 500 as the sequencer. Unique molecular identifiers were attached to individual cDNA molecules in the TCR library protocol so that sequencing error and PCR bias could be corrected. Both TCR alpha and beta chains were sequenced, and tight co-correlation was observed between alpha and beta sequence abundances in each sample. Turning to the authors' computational methods: V gene, J gene and CDR3 annotation of TCR sequences was performed with Decombinator V4. TCRs were defined as expanded if a significant change between any two time points was detected under a Poisson model with p below 0.0001. Abundances of TCRs were expressed as counts per million after normalisation to the total number of TCRs sequenced in each sample. MAIT TCRs were defined by TRAV1-2 paired with TRAJ12, TRAJ20 or TRAJ33, and iNKT TCRs by TRAV10 paired with TRAJ18. A search of VDJdb, accessed on 1 November 2021, was run for TCRs annotated to CMV, EBV and SARS-CoV-2, with TCRs annotated for multiple antigens excluded. The raw public data were reprocessed by TCRdb itself: fastp quality trimming at Q25, MiXCR clonotype calling, in-frame beta chains only. Each record represents a unique CDR3 protein, reported with the most common genes and DNA among its rows. These V and J calls rely on TCRdb rather than the paper's analysis. The sample profile shows more than 65,000 distinct CDR3 sequences; roughly an eighth of them were found once. The ten top clones hold roughly 1.3% of the sample.

A distance of 15 bases separates the germline ends of V and J, which lose 1 base and 5 bases respectively. The CDR3 starts with the cysteine, ends with the phenylalanine, and has 16 residues. The retained sequence is limited to the CDR3, 48 bases, with the frame set at the first base. Looking up the germline V gene yields CDR1 SGHTA and CDR2 FQGNSA. This clonotype was counted at least ten times. Its antigen remains unidentified. No much larger clonotype is one base removed from it; base qualities were not supplied. Material: whole blood. The rearranged segments are TRBV7-2 and TRBJ2-1; perhaps TRBD1 is the D gene, with 6 bases matching. This clonotype was sampled from an adult who was a healthcare worker with PCR-confirmed SARS-CoV-2 infection or an uninfected control (not recorded which). The bases read TGTGCCAGCAGCTTAGTTCCGGGAACAGGGAACAATGAGCAGTTCTTC. This codes for CASSLVPGTGNNEQFF.